What follows are 23 T cell receptor beta chains derived from one specimen sequenced in a study of CD8+ T cells in alopecia areata. Noted treatment: oral pan-JAK inhibitor, 5-10 mg twice daily. RNA was isolated and reverse transcribed to cDNA, the sequencing template. TCRdb's table, derived via immunoSEQ multiplex PCR, lists solely in-frame clones and lacks some. The sample includes about 180,000 clones, about 55% seen only once; the top ten take about 10%. The specimen was CD8+ T cells sorted from blood, collected at week 24, from a patient treated with tofacitinib. Receptors originate from a human donor with alopecia areata.

The chain joins TRBV5-1 to TRBJ1-4, with D possibly TRBD1 on 5 matching bases. Germline assignment: CDR1 SGHRS and CDR2 YFSETQ. CDR3 size: 15 residues. Trimming removed 2 bases from V and 7 bases from J, with 15 bases in between. The CDR3 loop reads CASSFHRDYSEKLFF. CDR3 sequence (DNA): TGCGCCAGCAGCTTCCACCGGGACTATAGTGAAAAACTGTTTTTT.

This chain connects TRBV4-3 to TRBJ1-2; TRBD1 might be the D (6 bases). CDR1 and CDR2 (germline): LGHNA, YSLEER. This CDR3 comprises 14 residues. Trimming removed 0 bases from V and 6 bases from J, with 11 bases in between. CDR3 DNA: TGCGCCAGCAGCCAAGATAGGGGGGGTAATGGCTACACCTTC. Protein product: CASSQDRGGNGYTF.

Remarks on this clone: Other nucleotide sequences in the sample specify the same CDR3. This chain links TRBV5-6 with TRBJ2-7, with 9 bases identical to TRBD1. Unmatched junction bases numbered 3, after V lost 4 bases and J lost 1 base. The CDR3 is made up of 14 amino acids. Germline lookup yields CDR1 SGHDT and CDR2 YYEEEE. CDR3 DNA sequence: TGTGCCAGCAGCCCGGGACAGGGTTCCTACGAGCAGTACTTC. It codes for CASSPGQGSYEQYF. The full variable domain, completed using reference TRBV5-6 and TRBJ2-7, is DAGVTQSPTHLIKTRGQQVTLRCSPKSGHDTVSWYQQALGQGPQFIFQYYEEEERQRGNFPDRFSGHQFPNYSSELNVNALLLGDSALYLCASSPGQGSYEQYFGPGTRLTVT.

V usage is TRBV5-4 and J usage is TRBJ2-3; the D is unclear. Trimming took off 0 bases at V and 6 bases at J, with 5 bases between the two ends. From germline, CDR1 is SGHNT and CDR2 YYREEE (reference sequence). The CDR3 length is 12 residues. The CDR3 sequence: CASSLASDTQYF. The CDR3 nucleotides read TGTGCCAGCAGCTTGGCTTCGGATACGCAGTATTTT.

CDR3 coding DNA: TGTGCCAGCAGTTTATCGGGGTTCCCCTACGAGCAGTACTTC. This gives the protein CASSLSGFPYEQYF. V is TRBV27 and J is TRBJ2-7; D unresolved. V was shortened by 0 bases and J by 2 bases, with 8 bases between the two germline ends. CDR1 is MNHEY and CDR2 is SMNVEV in the germline V gene (reference sequence). The CDR3 totals 14 residues.

In DNA form, the CDR3 reads TGTGCCAGCAGTGTTACGGGACTCCCCTCTGGAAACACCATATATTTT. Translating it yields CASSVTGLPSGNTIYF. This sequence joins TRBV27 and TRBJ1-3; D perhaps matches TRBD1 (5 bases). Trimming shortened V by 5 bases and J by 0 bases, and 14 bases separated the two germline ends. The CDR3 consists of 16 residues. The germline V gene has CDR1 MNHEY and CDR2 SMNVEV (reference sequence).

This clone was recorded once. The chain links TRBV4-3 to TRBJ2-7; 7 nucleotides agree with TRBD1. Germline V lookup: CDR1 LGHNA, CDR2 YSLEER. With V trimmed by 4 bases and J by 0 bases, 9 bases remained unmatched. The CDR3 extends over 16 amino acids. The CDR3 here is CASSPATGEPSYEQYF. Here the CDR3 DNA reads TGCGCCAGCAGCCCCGCTACAGGGGAACCCTCCTACGAGCAGTACTTC.

This clone appeared a few times. The chain links TRBV4-3 to TRBJ2-5, with D unresolved. Germline CDR1 is LGHNA and CDR2 is YSLEER. This CDR3 contains 15 residues. V was shortened by 0 bases and J by 5 bases, with 13 bases between the two germline ends. This CDR3 reads CASSQDGTEWETQYF. CDR3 nucleotide sequence: TGCGCCAGCAGCCAAGATGGTACCGAATGGGAGACCCAGTACTTC.

The rearrangement joins TRBV30 to TRBJ2-7, with D possibly TRBD1 on 5 matching bases. From germline, CDR1 is GTSNPN and CDR2 SVGIG (reference sequence). The CDR3 runs to 12 residues. V was pared by 4 bases and J by 7 bases, with 14 bases between. CDR3 nucleotides: TGTGCCTGGACAGGGCAAGGGGATGAGCAGTACTTC. Translating gives CAWTGQGDEQYF.

Only a few counts were recorded for this clone. This chain uses TRBV11-2 with TRBJ2-5; TRBD1 aligns across 7 bases. The germline V gene encodes CDR1 SGHAT and CDR2 FQNNGV. This CDR3 spans 14 amino acids. V dropped 4 bases and J dropped 2; count of bases not matched to a gene: 4. This CDR3 is CASSSGQEQETQYF. The CDR3 DNA follows: TGTGCCAGCAGCTCCGGACAGGAACAAGAGACCCAGTACTTC.

On this clone itself: Other DNA variants within this sample encode the same CDR3. V gene TRBV30 combines with J gene TRBJ2-3, with 12 bases that match TRBD2. Germline lookup yields CDR1 GTSNPN and CDR2 SVGIG (reference sequence). This CDR3 comprises 14 residues. V shed 3 bases and J 3 bases; nucleotides not matched to a gene: 1. The CDR3 nucleotides are TGTGCCTGGAGCACTAGCGGGGGGACAGATACGCAGTATTTT. Its protein is CAWSTSGGTDTQYF.

This clone was recorded once. The rearrangement joins TRBV9 to TRBJ2-7; D possibly corresponds to TRBD1 (5 bases). Between the trimmed V and J ends, which lost 0 bases and 1 base, there was a span of 11 bases. Per germline, CDR1 SGDLS and CDR2 YYNGEE. This CDR3 has 15 amino acids. DNA of the CDR3: TGTGCCAGCAGCGTAGGGGCAGGGAATTCCTACGAGCAGTACTTC. This encodes CASSVGAGNSYEQYF.

This clone was counted between two and nine times. The chain couples TRBV2 to TRBJ1-1; D not resolved. Germline assignment: CDR1 SNHLY and CDR2 FYNNEI. V was shortened by 5 bases and J by 2 bases, with 0 bases between the two germline ends. The CDR3 runs to 10 residues. CDR3 residues: CASSNTEAFF. CDR3 sequence (DNA): TGTGCCAGCAGTAACACTGAAGCTTTCTTT.

The chain has TRBV7-9 and TRBJ1-1; D is undetermined. CDR1 SEHNR and CDR2 FQNEAQ come from the germline V gene (reference sequence). The CDR3 length is 12 residues. The V end lost 1 base, the J end lost 10 bases, and 10 bases lay between the germline ends. For the CDR3, the DNA is TGTGCCAGCAGCTTAGATCGGTTAGGAGCTTTCTTT. Amino acid sequence: CASSLDRLGAFF.

This chain uses TRBV6-6 with TRBJ2-7, with D perhaps TRBD2 (5 bases). Germline assignment: CDR1 MNHNY and CDR2 SVGAGI (reference sequence). V was clipped by 5 bases and J by 2 bases, with 10 bases between them. This CDR3 comprises 13 residues. The CDR3 nucleotides read TGTGCCAGCAGTCCGGGATCCACCTACGAGCAGTACTTC. It specifies CASSPGSTYEQYF.

This chain joins TRBV5-4 and TRBJ2-7; TRBD1 aligns across 8 bases. This CDR3 region has 13 residues. The ends lost 5 bases at V and 3 bases at J; junction bases unmatched: 4. Germline V CDR1 and CDR2: SGHNT, YYREEE (reference sequence). The CDR3 spells CASSNRGSYEQYF. The DNA of the CDR3 is TGTGCCAGCAGTAACAGGGGGAGCTACGAGCAGTACTTC.

This rearrangement joins TRBV6-4 to TRBJ1-2, with D perhaps TRBD1 (6 bases). This CDR3 has 13 amino acids. Germline V gene lookup returns CDR1 MRHNA and CDR2 SNTAGT. The V end was cut by 3 bases, the J end by 3 bases, with 8 bases between. This chain's CDR3 is CASSETGYYGYTF. As DNA, the CDR3 is TGTGCCAGCAGTGAGACAGGCTACTATGGCTACACCTTC.

The rearrangement uses TRBV11-2 and TRBJ2-3, with 10 bases lining up with TRBD2. Germline assignment: CDR1 SGHAT and CDR2 FQNNGV. Trimming took 5 bases from V and 0 from J; bases not matched to a gene: 5. The CDR3 loop spans 16 amino acids. Written as DNA, the CDR3 is TGTGCCAGCAGCCCCTGGACTAGCGGAAGCACAGATACGCAGTATTTT. It is translated as CASSPWTSGSTDTQYF.

V is TRBV13 and J is TRBJ1-6; D unresolved. The CDR3 is made up of 15 amino acids. V was shortened by 0 bases and J by 7 bases, with 10 bases between the two germline ends. The germline V gene has CDR1 PRHDT and CDR2 FYEKMQ (reference sequence). The DNA for the CDR3 is TGTGCCAGCAGCTTAGGCGGACCCTCAAATTCACCCCTCCACTTT. Its translation is CASSLGGPSNSPLHF. Full variable domain (remainder filled in from reference TRBV13 and TRBJ1-6): AAGVIQSPRHLIKEKRETATLKCYPIPRHDTVYWYQQGPGQDPQFLISFYEKMQSDKGSIPDRFSAQQFSDYHSELNMSSLELGDSALYFCASSLGGPSNSPLHFGNGTRLTVT.

The rearrangement uses TRBV5-6 and TRBJ1-5; tentative D call: TRBD1 (5 bases). V was clipped by 2 bases and J by 7 bases, with 16 bases between them. The CDR3 is 15 amino acids. Germline CDR1 reads SGHDT; CDR2 reads YYEEEE. The CDR3 DNA follows: TGTGCCAGCAGCTTTTGGGCAGGATGGGACCAGCCCCAGCATTTT. It is translated as CASSFWAGWDQPQHF.

The V call is TRBV7-9, the J call TRBJ2-1; D ambiguous. Germline V gene data show CDR1 as SEHNR and CDR2 as FQNEAQ (reference sequence). CDR3 size: 11 residues. Trimming stripped 3 bases from V and 10 bases from J, with 7 bases between. The CDR3 DNA sequence: TGTGCCAGCAGCTTCAACCGGGAGCAGTTCTTC. This translates into CASSFNREQFF.

The chain combines TRBV29-1 with TRBJ1-1; 8 nucleotides agree with TRBD1. Germline trimming cut 3 bases from V and 1 base from J; bases unmatched to any gene: 4. From germline, CDR1 is SQVTM and CDR2 ANQGSEA. This CDR3 spans 14 amino acids. This CDR3 reads CSVDDDRGNTEAFF. The CDR3 coding sequence is TGCAGCGTTGACGACGACAGGGGGAACACTGAAGCTTTCTTT.

This rearrangement joins TRBV30 to TRBJ2-1, with 12 bases lining up with TRBD2. Trimming removed 5 bases from V and 5 bases from J; junction bases left unmatched: 4. The CDR3 is 14 amino acids. Looked up from germline, CDR1 is GTSNPN and CDR2 is SVGIG (reference sequence). The CDR3, as DNA: TGTGCCTGGGCTAGCGGGGGGGAAAACAATGAGCAGTTCTTC. Protein product: CAWASGGENNEQFF. The full variable domain, completed using reference TRBV30 and TRBJ2-1, is SQTIHQWPATLVQPVGSPLSLECTVEGTSNPNLYWYRQAAGRGLQLLFYSVGIGQISSEVPQNLSASRPQDRQFILSSKKLLLSDSGFYLCAWASGGENNEQFFGPGTRLTVL.